Included here is one T cell receptor (beta chain) sequence, with context. Germline V gives CDR1 ENHRY, CDR2 SYGVKD. This CDR3 contains 15 residues. Trimming removed 5 bases from V and 0 bases from J, with 11 bases in between. This entry is derived from a study of spatial heterogeneity in lung cancer. Overall study: Every unique TCR and UMI combination, on average, appeared more than ten times in raw reads.

Time point of the sample: blood at routine non-recurrence follow-up after resection. Whole RNA, isolated from tumor, nontumor lung or frozen PBMC, was sequenced without prior sorting. TCRdb reprocessed the 5' RACE reads with MiXCR, giving one entry per CDR3 protein. Among some 120,000 distinct CDR3 sequences listed, 9.5% to 15% were seen once. The chain is built from TRBV10-3 and TRBJ2-4, with a weak D call TRBD1 (6 bases). This specimen consisted of PBMCs, obtained at follow-up. The TCR was taken from a male donor with early-stage non-small cell lung cancer. The CDR3 region is CAISPGQLAKNIQYF. CDR3 sequence (DNA): TGTGCCATCAGTCCAGGACAGCTAGCCAAAAACATTCAGTACTTC.